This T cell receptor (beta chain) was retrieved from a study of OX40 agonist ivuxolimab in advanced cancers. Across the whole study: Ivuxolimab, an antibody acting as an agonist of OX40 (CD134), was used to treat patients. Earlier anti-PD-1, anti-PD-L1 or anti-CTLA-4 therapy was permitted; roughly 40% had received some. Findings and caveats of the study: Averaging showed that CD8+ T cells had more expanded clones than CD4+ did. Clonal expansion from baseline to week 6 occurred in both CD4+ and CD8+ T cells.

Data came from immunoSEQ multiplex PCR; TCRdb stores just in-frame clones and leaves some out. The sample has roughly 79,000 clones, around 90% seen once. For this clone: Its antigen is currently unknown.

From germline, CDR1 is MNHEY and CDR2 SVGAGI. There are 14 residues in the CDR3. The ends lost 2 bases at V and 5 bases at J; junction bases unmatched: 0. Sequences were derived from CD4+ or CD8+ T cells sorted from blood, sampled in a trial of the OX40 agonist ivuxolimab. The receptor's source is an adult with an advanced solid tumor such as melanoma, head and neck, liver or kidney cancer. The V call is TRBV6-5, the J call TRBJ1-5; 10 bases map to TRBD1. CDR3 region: CASSYGTGDQPQHF. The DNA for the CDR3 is TGTGCCAGCAGTTACGGGACAGGGGATCAGCCCCAGCATTTT.